These 2 T cell receptor beta chains were all obtained from the same sample, sequenced in a study of glioma-infiltrating T cells. The iRepertoire nested amplicon-rescue multiplex PCR amplified TCR alpha and beta CDR3s from RNA. Each CDR3 protein gets one entry after TCRdb re-called the multiplex PCR reads with MiXCR. Counted here are roughly 120,000 distinct CDR3 sequences, about 25% occurring once; the ten biggest clones make up under 45%. Input material: glioma tissue, nonneoplastic brain tissue, or PBMCs (not recorded which). These TCRs come from a human donor with low-grade glioma or glioblastoma, undergoing nonglioma brain surgery, or in good health (not recorded which).

This clonotype was detected ten times or more. The chain recombines TRBV27 with TRBJ2-3, with a tentative D call TRBD1 (6 bases). Germline CDR1 MNHEY, CDR2 SMNVEV (reference sequence). V lost 10 bases to trimming and J lost 0 bases, with 20 bases between them. The CDR3 has 16 residues. The CDR3 reads CATKALTQGSTDTQYF. The CDR3 DNA is TGTGCCACCAAGGCGCTTACACAGGGCAGCACAGATACGCAGTATTTT.

Of note for this clonotype: Germline is not matched at one junction end, which may reflect a read error. V and J are TRBV6-1 and TRBJ2-7; 7 bases are a match to TRBD2. This CDR3 has 16 amino acids. Germline V gene data show CDR1 as MNHNS and CDR2 as SASEGT. CDR3 sequence reads: CSSSARRRTRFSEQYF. As DNA, the CDR3 is TGTTCCAGCAGTGCCCGTCGCCGGACTAGATTCTCCGAGCAGTACTTC.